Detailed here is one T cell receptor beta chain. The CDR3 totals 17 residues. Looked up from germline, CDR1 is LGHNA and CDR2 is YSLEER. V shed 4 bases and J 4 bases; nucleotides not matched to a gene: 7. TCRdb recomputed calls from the 5' RACE reads with MiXCR, one row per CDR3 protein. The table shows about half a million distinct CDR3 sequences, with 18% occurring only once. The data were taken from a study of T-cell memory formation after mild COVID-19. Study-level information: In these data, TCR clusters were largely donor specific.

V and J are TRBV4-3 and TRBJ2-6; TRBD1 agrees at 10 bases. The TCR was taken from an adult woman who had mild COVID-19 (a few samples of this study predate the infection). Cell type and time point are not known. Sequencing was carried out using PBMCs or a T cell subset sorted from them (not recorded which). The chain's CDR3 is CASSPVGQGDGANVLTF. DNA for the CDR3: TGCGCCAGCAGCCCGGTAGGACAGGGGGACGGGGCCAACGTCCTGACTTTC.